Shown below are 14 T cell receptor beta chains from a single sample sequenced in a study of PD-1 blockade in classical Hodgkin lymphoma. Sample time point: cycle 4 day 1 (C4D1), after 5 to 7 weeks of nivolumab. No patient escaped relapse after autologous stem cell transplantation, and brentuximab vedotin exposure varied. Profiling relied on immunoSEQ multiplex PCR, and the TCRdb table lists in-frame clones only, not all of them. The top ten hold approximately 17% of the sample, which has about 31,000 clones, around 81% seen once. Sequencing was performed on peripheral blood mononuclear cells (PBMCs), taken before the fourth cycle of nivolumab. The origin of the receptors is a human donor with classical Hodgkin lymphoma.

V gene TRBV11-3 combines with J gene TRBJ1-1, with a possible D match to TRBD1 (5 bases). CDR3 length: 14 amino acids. V lost 6 bases and J lost 7, with 18 bases in between. Germline lookup yields CDR1 SGHNT and CDR2 YENEEA. CDR3 sequence reads: CASSPTGTIGEAFF. CDR3 in DNA: TGTGCCAGCAGTCCGACGGGGACTATTGGTGAAGCTTTCTTT.

The chain employs TRBV7-2 and TRBJ2-7; 9 bases are a match to TRBD2. The length of the CDR3 is 14 residues. Unmatched junction bases numbered 7, after V lost 5 bases and J lost 5 bases. From germline, CDR1 is SGHTA and CDR2 FQGNSA. CDR3 amino acids: CASSPRASGNEQYF. In DNA form, the CDR3 reads TGTGCCAGCAGCCCCCGGGCTAGCGGGAACGAGCAGTACTTC.

This chain links TRBV11-2 with TRBJ1-2, with D unresolved. CDR1 and CDR2 from the germline V gene are SGHAT and FQNNGV. The CDR3 loop spans 14 amino acids. The V end lost 1 base, the J end lost 4 bases, and 10 bases lay between the germline ends. CDR3 bases: TGTGCCAGCAGCTTAGGTTCAGCTCTCTATGGCTACACCTTC. Translating gives CASSLGSALYGYTF.

The chain carries TRBV9 and TRBJ2-1; 14 positions match TRBD2. The CDR3 is 20 amino acids. V gave up 4 bases and J gave up 7 bases; unmatched junction bases: 19. CDR1 is SGDLS and CDR2 is YYNGEE in the germline V gene. The CDR3 loop is CASSTPRGTSGRDPGNEQFF. CDR3 DNA sequence: TGTGCCAGCAGCACCCCCCGTGGGACTAGCGGGAGAGATCCTGGGAATGAGCAGTTCTTC.

The chain links TRBV4-2 to TRBJ1-2; tentative D call: TRBD1 (6 bases). The CDR3 totals 14 residues. The ends were cut back, 2 bases at V and 6 bases at J, with 13 bases in the middle. Germline lookup yields CDR1 LGHNA and CDR2 YNFKEQ. The CDR3 DNA reads as TGTGCCAGCAGCCAAATTACAGGGTCGGATGGCTACACCTTC. This sequence encodes CASSQITGSDGYTF.

This clone has a single count. The chain is built from TRBV2 and TRBJ2-7, with a tentative D call TRBD1 (5 bases). Trimming took off 5 bases at V and 2 bases at J, with 16 bases between the two ends. Germline V lookup: CDR1 SNHLY, CDR2 FYNNEI. There are 15 residues in the CDR3. CDR3 region: CASSPRTTAAYEQYF. The CDR3 DNA reads as TGTGCCAGCAGTCCTCGGACAACGGCAGCCTACGAGCAGTACTTC.

This rearrangement joins TRBV7-2 to TRBJ1-1; D gene uncertain. The CDR3 has 15 amino acids. In germline, CDR1 is SGHTA, CDR2 FQGNSA. The V end lost 3 bases, the J end lost 0 bases, and 11 bases lay between the germline ends. The CDR3: CASSFYRSMNTEAFF. CDR3 in DNA: TGTGCCAGCAGCTTCTACAGATCGATGAACACTGAAGCTTTCTTT.

This clone was detected only a few times. The rearrangement uses TRBV6-5 and TRBJ1-1, with D perhaps matching TRBD1 (6 bases). Germline CDR1 MNHEY, CDR2 SVGAGI. V was shortened by 4 bases and J by 0 bases, with 9 bases between the two germline ends. The CDR3 runs 14 residues. This CDR3 reads CASSLQGMNTEAFF. CDR3 bases: TGTGCCAGCAGTTTACAGGGCATGAACACTGAAGCTTTCTTT.

The V and J genes are TRBV19 and TRBJ2-1, with D possibly being TRBD1 or TRBD2 (6 bases each). The germline V gene encodes CDR1 LNHDA and CDR2 SQIVND (reference sequence). With 9 bases removed from V and 6 bases from J, the gap between germline ends came to 18 bases. This CDR3 is built from 14 residues. The CDR3 region has the DNA TGTGCCAGCACCAGGGGAGGACCCCTCAATGAGCAGTTCTTC. Its protein product is CASTRGGPLNEQFF.

This clone is medium-sized within its sample. V gene TRBV5-4 combines with J gene TRBJ1-1; D is uncertain. The V end lost 4 bases, the J end lost 4 bases, and 8 bases lay between the germline ends. The CDR3 loop spans 12 amino acids. Germline CDR1 reads SGHNT; CDR2 reads YYREEE (reference sequence). CDR3 loop: CASSPAGTEAFF. CDR3 nucleotides: TGTGCCAGCAGCCCTGCGGGCACTGAAGCTTTCTTT. Filled out from reference TRBV5-4 and TRBJ1-1, the complete variable domain reads ETGVTQSPTHLIKTRGQQVTLRCSSQSGHNTVSWYQQALGQGPQFIFQYYREEENGRGNFPPRFSGLQFPNYSSELNVNALELDDSALYLCASSPAGTEAFFGQGTRLTVV.

This chain links TRBV28 with TRBJ1-5, with D perhaps TRBD1 (5 bases). The CDR3 contains 16 residues. Between the trimmed V and J ends, which lost 1 base and 0 bases, there was a span of 10 bases. Per germline, CDR1 MDHEN and CDR2 SYDVKM. The CDR3 DNA sequence: TGTGCCAGCAGTTTATTGTCAGGGTATAGCAATCAGCCCCAGCATTTT. This gives the protein CASSLLSGYSNQPQHF.

The chain employs TRBV29-1 and TRBJ1-1; 7 bases fit TRBD1. The J segment lost 4 bases and the V segment lost 7 bases, leaving 6 bases of the junction unmatched. The CDR3 is 12 residues long. Per the germline V gene, CDR1 is SQVTM and CDR2 is ANQGSEA. The CDR3 nucleotides read TGCAGCGCCCACAAGGGGGCCACTGAAGCTTTCTTT. It yields the protein CSAHKGATEAFF.

The J gene is TRBJ1-3, the V gene TRBV15; D is ambiguous. This CDR3 region has 17 residues. Trimming removed 2 bases from V and 0 bases from J, with 14 bases in between. CDR1 is LNHNV and CDR2 is YYDKDF in the germline V gene (reference sequence). The CDR3 here is CATSRTLGITSGNTIYF. The CDR3 coding sequence is TGTGCCACCAGCAGAACCCTAGGGATCACCTCTGGAAACACCATATATTTT.

The chain recombines TRBV7-2 with TRBJ1-1; D is perhaps TRBD1 (6 bases). CDR1 is SGHTA and CDR2 is FQGNSA in the germline V gene. CDR3 length: 15 residues. Trimming stripped 10 bases from V and 1 base from J, with 19 bases between. The CDR3 bases are TGTGCCACCAAGGGGGTGAGCCAACCGAACACTGAAGCTTTCTTT. Translating it yields CATKGVSQPNTEAFF.